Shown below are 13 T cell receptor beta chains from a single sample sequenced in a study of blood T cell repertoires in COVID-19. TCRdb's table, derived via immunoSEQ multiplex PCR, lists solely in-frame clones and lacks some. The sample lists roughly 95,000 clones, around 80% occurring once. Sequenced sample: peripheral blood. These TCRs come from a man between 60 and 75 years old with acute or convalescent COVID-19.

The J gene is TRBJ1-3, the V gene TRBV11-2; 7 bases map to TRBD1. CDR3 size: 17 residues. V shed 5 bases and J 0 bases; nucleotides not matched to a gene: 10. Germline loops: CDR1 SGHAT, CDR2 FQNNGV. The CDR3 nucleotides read TGTGCCAGCAGCCTCGGACAGGTTCTCTACTCTGGAAACACCATATATTTT. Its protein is CASSLGQVLYSGNTIYF.

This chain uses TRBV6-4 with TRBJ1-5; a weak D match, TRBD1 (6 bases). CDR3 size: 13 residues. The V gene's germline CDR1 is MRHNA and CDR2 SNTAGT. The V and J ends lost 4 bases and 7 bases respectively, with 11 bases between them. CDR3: CASSVDRSQPQHF. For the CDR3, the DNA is TGTGCCAGCAGTGTTGACAGGTCCCAGCCCCAGCATTTT.

CDR3 region: CAWSVRSRQPQHF. Written as DNA, the CDR3 is TGTGCCTGGAGTGTAAGATCTCGGCAGCCCCAGCATTTT. V gene TRBV30 combines with J gene TRBJ1-5, with no clear D. Trimming shortened V by 0 bases and J by 7 bases, and 10 bases separated the two germline ends. Germline CDR1 is GTSNPN and CDR2 is SVGIG (reference sequence). The CDR3 has 13 amino acids. The variable domain in full, completed from reference TRBV30 and TRBJ1-5, reads SQTIHQWPATLVQPVGSPLSLECTVEGTSNPNLYWYRQAAGRGLQLLFYSVGIGQISSEVPQNLSASRPQDRQFILSSKKLLLSDSGFYLCAWSVRSRQPQHFGDGTRLSIL.

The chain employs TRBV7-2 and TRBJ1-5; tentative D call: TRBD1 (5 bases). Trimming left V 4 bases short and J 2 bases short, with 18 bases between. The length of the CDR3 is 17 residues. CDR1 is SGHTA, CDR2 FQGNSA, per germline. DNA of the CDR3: TGTGCCAGCAGCTCGGGGGGACGGGCGGGTGGCAATCAGCCCCAGCATTTT. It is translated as CASSSGGRAGGNQPQHF.

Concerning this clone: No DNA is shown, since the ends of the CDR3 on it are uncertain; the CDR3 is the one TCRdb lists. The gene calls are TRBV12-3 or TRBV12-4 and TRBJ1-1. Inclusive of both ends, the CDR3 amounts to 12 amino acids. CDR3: CASSLFGEGAFF.

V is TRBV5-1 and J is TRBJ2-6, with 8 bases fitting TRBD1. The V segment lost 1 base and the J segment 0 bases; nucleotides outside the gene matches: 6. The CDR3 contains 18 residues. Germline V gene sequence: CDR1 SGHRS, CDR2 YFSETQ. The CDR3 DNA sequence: TGCGCCAGCAGCTTGTCCTGGACAGGGAGCTCTGGGGCCAACGTCCTGACTTTC. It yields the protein CASSLSWTGSSGANVLTF.

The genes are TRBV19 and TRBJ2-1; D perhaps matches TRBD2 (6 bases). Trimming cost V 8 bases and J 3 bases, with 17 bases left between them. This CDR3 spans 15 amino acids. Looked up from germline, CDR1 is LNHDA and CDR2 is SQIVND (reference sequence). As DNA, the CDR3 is TGTGCCAGTGGGACCGGGACTCGGGTCTACAATGAGCAGTTCTTC. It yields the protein CASGTGTRVYNEQFF.

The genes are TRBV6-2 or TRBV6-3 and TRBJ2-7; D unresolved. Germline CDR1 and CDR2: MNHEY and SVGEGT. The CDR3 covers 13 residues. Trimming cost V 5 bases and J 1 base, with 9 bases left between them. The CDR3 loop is CASSPHKSYEQYV. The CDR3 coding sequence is TGTGCCAGCAGTCCCCACAAGTCCTACGAGCAGTACGTC.

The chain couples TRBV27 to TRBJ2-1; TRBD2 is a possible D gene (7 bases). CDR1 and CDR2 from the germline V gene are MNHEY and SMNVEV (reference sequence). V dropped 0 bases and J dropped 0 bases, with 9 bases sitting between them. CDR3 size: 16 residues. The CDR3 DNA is TGTGCCAGCAGTTTATCGGGAGGGGGCTCCTACAATGAGCAGTTCTTC. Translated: CASSLSGGGSYNEQFF.

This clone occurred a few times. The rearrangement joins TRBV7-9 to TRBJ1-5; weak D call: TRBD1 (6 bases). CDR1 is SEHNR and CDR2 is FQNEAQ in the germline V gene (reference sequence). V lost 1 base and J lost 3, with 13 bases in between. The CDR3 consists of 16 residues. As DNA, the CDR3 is TGTGCCAGCAGCTTAGGCACAGGGAGTGACAATCAGCCCCAGCATTTT. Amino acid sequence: CASSLGTGSDNQPQHF.

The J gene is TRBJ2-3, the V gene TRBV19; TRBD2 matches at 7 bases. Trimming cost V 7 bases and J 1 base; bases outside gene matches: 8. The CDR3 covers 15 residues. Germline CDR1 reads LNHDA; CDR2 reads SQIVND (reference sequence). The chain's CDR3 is CASTTVAGGTDTQYF. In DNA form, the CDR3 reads TGTGCCAGTACCACCGTTGCGGGAGGCACAGATACGCAGTATTTT.

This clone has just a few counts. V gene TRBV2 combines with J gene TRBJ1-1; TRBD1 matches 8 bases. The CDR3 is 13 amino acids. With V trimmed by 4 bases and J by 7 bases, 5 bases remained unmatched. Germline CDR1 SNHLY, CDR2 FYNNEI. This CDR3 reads CASSADRDVEAFF. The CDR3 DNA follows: TGTGCCAGCAGTGCGGACAGGGATGTTGAAGCTTTCTTT. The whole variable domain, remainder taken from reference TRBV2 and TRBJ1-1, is EPEVTQTPSHQVTQMGQEVILRCVPISNHLYFYWYRQILGQKVEFLVSFYNNEISEKSEIFDDQFSVERPDGSNFTLKIRSTKLEDSAMYFCASSADRDVEAFFGQGTRLTVV.

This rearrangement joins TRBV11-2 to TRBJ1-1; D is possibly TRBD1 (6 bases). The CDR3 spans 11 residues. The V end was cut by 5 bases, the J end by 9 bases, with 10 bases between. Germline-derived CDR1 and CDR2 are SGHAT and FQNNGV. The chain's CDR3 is CASSNRDKAFF. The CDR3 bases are TGTGCCAGCAGCAACAGGGACAAAGCTTTCTTT.